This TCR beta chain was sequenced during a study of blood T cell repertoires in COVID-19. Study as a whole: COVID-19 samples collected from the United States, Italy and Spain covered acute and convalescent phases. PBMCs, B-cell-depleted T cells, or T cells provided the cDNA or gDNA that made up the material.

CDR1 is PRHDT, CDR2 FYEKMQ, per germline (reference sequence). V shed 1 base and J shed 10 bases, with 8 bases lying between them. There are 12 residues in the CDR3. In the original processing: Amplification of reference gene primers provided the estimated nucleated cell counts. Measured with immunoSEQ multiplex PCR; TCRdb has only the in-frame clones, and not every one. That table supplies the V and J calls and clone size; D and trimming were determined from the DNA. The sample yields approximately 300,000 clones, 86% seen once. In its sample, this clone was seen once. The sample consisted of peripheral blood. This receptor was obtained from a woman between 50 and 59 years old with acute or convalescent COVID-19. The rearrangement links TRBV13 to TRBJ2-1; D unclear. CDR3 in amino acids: CASSLESFEQFF. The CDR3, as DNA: TGTGCCAGCAGCTTAGAATCATTCGAGCAGTTCTTC.